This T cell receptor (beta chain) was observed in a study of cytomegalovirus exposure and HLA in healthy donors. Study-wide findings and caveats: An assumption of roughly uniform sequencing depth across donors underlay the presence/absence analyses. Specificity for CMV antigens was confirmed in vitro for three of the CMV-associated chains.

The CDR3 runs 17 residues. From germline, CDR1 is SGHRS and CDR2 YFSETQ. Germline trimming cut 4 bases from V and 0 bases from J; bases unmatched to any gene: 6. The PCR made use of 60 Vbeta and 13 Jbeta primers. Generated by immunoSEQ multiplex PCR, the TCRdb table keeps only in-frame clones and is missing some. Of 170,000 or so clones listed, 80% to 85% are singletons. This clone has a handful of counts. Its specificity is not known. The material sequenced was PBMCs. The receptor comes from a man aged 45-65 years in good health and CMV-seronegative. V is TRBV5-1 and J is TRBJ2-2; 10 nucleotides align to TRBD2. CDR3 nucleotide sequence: TGCGCCAGCAGCCCCGGGACTAGCGTAACGAACACCGGGGAGCTGTTTTTT. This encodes CASSPGTSVTNTGELFF.